This TCR beta chain comes out of a study of radiotherapy plus CTLA-4 blockade in lung cancer. Across the study: In around 19% of patients, objective responses were seen; roughly 30% had disease control.

Generated by immunoSEQ multiplex PCR, the TCRdb table keeps only in-frame clones and is missing some. This table holds over 75,000 clones, roughly four fifths found once. Patients with chemo-refractory metastatic non-small-cell lung cancer received focal radiation plus CTLA-4 blockade with ipilimumab. CDR1 and CDR2 from the germline V gene are SGHAT and FQDESV (reference sequence). V was clipped by 5 bases and J by 2 bases, with 7 bases between them. This CDR3 is built from 12 residues. In the case of this clone: Its antigen is undetermined.

Study findings and constraints: The authors reported that early blood T cell clone dynamics, with interferon-beta, best predicted response.

V gene TRBV11-1 combines with J gene TRBJ2-7; no definite D call. The sequenced sample was peripheral blood, obtained from a patient treated with radiotherapy plus ipilimumab. This TCR was sampled from a human donor with non-small cell lung cancer who had stable disease on radiotherapy plus ipilimumab. Written as DNA, the CDR3 is TGTGCCAGCAGCAAGGTGGCCTACGAGCAGTACTTC. Its protein is CASSKVAYEQYF.